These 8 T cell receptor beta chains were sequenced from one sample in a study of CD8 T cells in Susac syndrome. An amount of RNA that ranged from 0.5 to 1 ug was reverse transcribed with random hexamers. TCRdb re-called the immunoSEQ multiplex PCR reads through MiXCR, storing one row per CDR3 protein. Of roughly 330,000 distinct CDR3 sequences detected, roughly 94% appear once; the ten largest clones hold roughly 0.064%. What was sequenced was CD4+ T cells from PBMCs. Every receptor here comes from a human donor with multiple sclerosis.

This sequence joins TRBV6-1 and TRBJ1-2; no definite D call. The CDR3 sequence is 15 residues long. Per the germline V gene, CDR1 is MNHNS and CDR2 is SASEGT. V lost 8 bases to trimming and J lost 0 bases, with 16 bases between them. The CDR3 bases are TGTGCCAGCGAAGCCCCAGGACGAGCTAACTATGGCTACACCTTC. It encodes CASEAPGRANYGYTF.

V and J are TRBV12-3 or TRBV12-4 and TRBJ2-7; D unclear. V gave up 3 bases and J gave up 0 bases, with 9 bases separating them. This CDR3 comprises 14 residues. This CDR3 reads CASSLRGYSYEQYF. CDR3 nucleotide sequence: TGTGCCAGCAGTTTGCGCGGCTACTCCTACGAGCAGTACTTC.

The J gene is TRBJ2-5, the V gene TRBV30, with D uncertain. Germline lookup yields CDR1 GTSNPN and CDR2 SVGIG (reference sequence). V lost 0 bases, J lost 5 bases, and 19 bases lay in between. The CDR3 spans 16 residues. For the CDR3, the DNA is TGTGCCTGGAGTGTACGGGTGGACCTTGGGTCTGAGACCCAGTACTTC. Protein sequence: CAWSVRVDLGSETQYF.

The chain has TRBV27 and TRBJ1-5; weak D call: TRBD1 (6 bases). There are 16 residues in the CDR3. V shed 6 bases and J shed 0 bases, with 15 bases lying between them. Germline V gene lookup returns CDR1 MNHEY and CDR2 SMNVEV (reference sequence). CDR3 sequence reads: CASRPRTDYSNQPQHF. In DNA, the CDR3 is TGTGCCAGCAGGCCTCGGACAGACTATAGCAATCAGCCCCAGCATTTT.

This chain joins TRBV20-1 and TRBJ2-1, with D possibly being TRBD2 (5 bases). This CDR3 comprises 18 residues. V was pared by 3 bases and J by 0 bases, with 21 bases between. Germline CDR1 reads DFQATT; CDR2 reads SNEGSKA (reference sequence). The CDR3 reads CSARDPSERTSSYNEQFF. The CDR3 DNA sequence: TGCAGTGCTAGGGACCCGTCCGAGCGGACGAGCTCCTACAATGAGCAGTTCTTC.

The CDR3 protein is CASSLSSDRVDQPQHF. In DNA, the CDR3 is TGTGCCAGCAGCCTCTCCTCGGACAGGGTCGATCAGCCCCAGCATTTT. V gene TRBV7-2 combines with J gene TRBJ1-5; TRBD1 aligns across 8 bases. The CDR3 has 16 residues. Germline-derived CDR1 and CDR2 are SGHTA and FQGNSA. The V and J ends lost 5 bases and 5 bases, in that order; junction bases with no gene match: 11.

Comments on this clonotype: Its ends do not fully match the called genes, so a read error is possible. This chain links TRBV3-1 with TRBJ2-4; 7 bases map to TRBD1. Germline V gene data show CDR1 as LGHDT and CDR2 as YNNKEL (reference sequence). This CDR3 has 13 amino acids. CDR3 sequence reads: CASSQMTGNIQYF. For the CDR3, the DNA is TGCGCCAGCAGCCAAATGACAGGGAACATTCAGTACTTC.

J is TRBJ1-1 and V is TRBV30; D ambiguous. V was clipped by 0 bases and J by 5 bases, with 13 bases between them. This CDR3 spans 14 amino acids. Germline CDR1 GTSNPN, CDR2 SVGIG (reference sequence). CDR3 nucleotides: TGTGCCTGGAGTGTACAACTAAGGATGACTGAAGCTTTCTTT. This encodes CAWSVQLRMTEAFF.